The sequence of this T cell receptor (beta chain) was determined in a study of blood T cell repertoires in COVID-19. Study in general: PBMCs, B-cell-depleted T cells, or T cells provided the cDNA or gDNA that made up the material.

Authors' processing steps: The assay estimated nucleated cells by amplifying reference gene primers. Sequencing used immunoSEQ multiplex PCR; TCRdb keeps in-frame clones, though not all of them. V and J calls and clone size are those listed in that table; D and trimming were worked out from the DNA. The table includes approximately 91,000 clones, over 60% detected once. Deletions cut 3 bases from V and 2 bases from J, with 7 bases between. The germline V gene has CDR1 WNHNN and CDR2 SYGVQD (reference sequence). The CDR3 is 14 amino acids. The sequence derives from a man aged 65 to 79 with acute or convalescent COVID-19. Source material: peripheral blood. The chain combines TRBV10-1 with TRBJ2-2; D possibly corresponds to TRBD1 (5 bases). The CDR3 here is CASSDQGNTGELFF. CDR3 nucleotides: TGCGCCAGCAGTGACCAGGGTAACACCGGGGAGCTGTTTTTT.